The 5 T cell receptor beta chains listed next were all sequenced from one sample in a study of blood T cells in healthy people across ages. A sample-barcoded 5' primer and a J-beta primer mix were used in a second PCR of roughly 7 to 11 cycles. TCRdb fed the 5' RACE reads into MiXCR, producing one record per CDR3 protein. The table lists 1.8 million or so distinct CDR3 sequences, around 40% of them singletons. Sample: blood. These receptors all come from a human donor in good health.

The chain joins TRBV7-6 to TRBJ2-5, with unresolved D. Germline V gene sequence: CDR1 SGHVS, CDR2 FNYEAQ. The ends were cut back, 0 bases at V and 3 bases at J, with 14 bases in the middle. This CDR3 region has 16 residues. The CDR3, as DNA: TGTGCCAGCAGCTTAGCCAAGGATGGGCAGAAAGAGACCCAGTACTTC. This encodes CASSLAKDGQKETQYF.

This clonotype was detected only a few times. V usage is TRBV4-3 and J usage is TRBJ2-1; 7 nucleotides match TRBD1. Germline CDR1 reads LGHNA; CDR2 reads YSLEER. The junction had 13 bases not matched to a gene; V was cut back by 1 base and J by 7 bases. CDR3 length: 17 amino acids. The CDR3 DNA reads TGCGCCAGCAGCCAAGCCCCTCCGCGACAGGGTCGGAATGAGCAGTTCTTC. It translates to CASSQAPPRQGRNEQFF.

The chain has TRBV6-5 and TRBJ2-7, with 7 bases matching TRBD1. This CDR3 comprises 14 residues. V shed 3 bases, J shed 3 bases, and the junction held 5 bases outside the gene matches. Germline V gives CDR1 MNHEY, CDR2 SVGAGI. CDR3 nucleotides: TGTGCCAGCAGTTATCCGGACAGGCTCTACGAGCAGTACTTC. This codes for CASSYPDRLYEQYF.

This clonotype was seen only a few times. V gene TRBV10-3 combines with J gene TRBJ2-3, with D possibly TRBD1 on 6 matching bases. The V end was cut by 3 bases, the J end by 6 bases, with 16 bases between. The germline V gene has CDR1 ENHRY and CDR2 SYGVKD. The CDR3 sequence is 15 residues long. CDR3 residues: CAISEGPDSRDTQYF. CDR3 bases: TGTGCCATCAGTGAAGGGCCGGACAGTCGGGATACGCAGTATTTT.

The CDR3 bases are TGCAGCCCAGGACAGCCTGTTTATAGCAATCAGCCCCAGTATTTT. Translating gives CSPGQPVYSNQPQYF. The genes are TRBV29-1 and TRBJ1-5; TRBD1 is a possible D gene (6 bases). The J call may be wrong; the DNA end is better matched by TRBJ2-3. This CDR3 region has 15 residues. Germline values: CDR1 SQVTM, CDR2 ANQGSEA.